This TCR beta chain comes out of a study of blood T cell repertoires in COVID-19. TCRdb keeps only in-frame clones here, not all; method: immunoSEQ multiplex PCR. Found here are some 96,000 clones, around nine tenths of them singletons; the top ten hold about 1.7%. The V and J ends lost 5 bases and 0 bases, in that order; junction bases with no gene match: 7. The V gene's germline CDR1 is SGHNT and CDR2 YYREEE (reference sequence). CDR3 length: 15 amino acids. This clone was recorded once. The chain joins TRBV5-4 to TRBJ1-1, with TRBD1 identical over 7 bases. The TCR originated in a man aged 55-75 years with acute or convalescent COVID-19. The sequenced sample was peripheral blood. The CDR3 reads CASSYDRAMNTEAFF. The CDR3 DNA sequence: TGTGCCAGCAGTTATGACAGGGCCATGAACACTGAAGCTTTCTTT.